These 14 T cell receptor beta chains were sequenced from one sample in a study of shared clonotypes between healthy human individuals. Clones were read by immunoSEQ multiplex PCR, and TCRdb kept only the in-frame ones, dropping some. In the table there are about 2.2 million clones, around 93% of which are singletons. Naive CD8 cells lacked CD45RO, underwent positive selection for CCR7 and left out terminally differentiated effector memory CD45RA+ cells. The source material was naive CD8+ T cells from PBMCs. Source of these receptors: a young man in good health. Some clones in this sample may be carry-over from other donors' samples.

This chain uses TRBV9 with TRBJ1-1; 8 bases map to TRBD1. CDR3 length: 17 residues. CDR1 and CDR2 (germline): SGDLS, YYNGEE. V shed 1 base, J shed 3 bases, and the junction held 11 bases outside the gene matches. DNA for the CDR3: TGTGCCAGCAGCGTACTGCAGGGGGCTCGCGGGGACACTGAAGCTTTCTTT. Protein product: CASSVLQGARGDTEAFF.

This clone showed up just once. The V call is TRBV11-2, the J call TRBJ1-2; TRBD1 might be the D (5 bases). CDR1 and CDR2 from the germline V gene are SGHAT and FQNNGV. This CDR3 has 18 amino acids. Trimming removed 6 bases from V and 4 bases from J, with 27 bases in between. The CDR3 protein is CASSQPAWGNPGAYGYTF. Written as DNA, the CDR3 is TGTGCCAGCAGTCAACCTGCGTGGGGGAACCCCGGGGCCTATGGCTACACCTTC.

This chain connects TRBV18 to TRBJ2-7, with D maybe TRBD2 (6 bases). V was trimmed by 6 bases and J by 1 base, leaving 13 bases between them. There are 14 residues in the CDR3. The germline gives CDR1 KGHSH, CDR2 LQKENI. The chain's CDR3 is CASSRDSVSYEQYF. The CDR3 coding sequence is TGTGCCAGCTCCCGGGACTCCGTTTCCTACGAGCAGTACTTC.

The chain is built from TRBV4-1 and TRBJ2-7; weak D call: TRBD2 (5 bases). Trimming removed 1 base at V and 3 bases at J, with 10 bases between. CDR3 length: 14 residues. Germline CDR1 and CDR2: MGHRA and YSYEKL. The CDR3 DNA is TGCGCCAGCAGCCAAGGGGAGCTAGGCTACGAGCAGTACTTC. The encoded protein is CASSQGELGYEQYF.

The CDR3 loop reads CASSWTSGSSNEQFF. CDR3 bases: TGTGCCAGCAGCTGGACTAGCGGGAGTAGTAATGAGCAGTTCTTC. The rearrangement links TRBV7-3 to TRBJ2-1, with TRBD2 identical over 13 bases. The CDR3 totals 15 residues. Germline-derived CDR1 and CDR2 are SGHTA and FQGTGA. V trimming: 4 bases; J trimming: 7 bases; junction bases outside the gene matches: 4.

DNA of the CDR3: TGCAGCGTTGGGATAAACTCTAATGAGCAGTTCTTC. Amino acid sequence: CSVGINSNEQFF. This chain joins TRBV29-1 and TRBJ2-1; D gene ambiguous. Trimming removed 4 bases from V and 7 bases from J, with 11 bases in between. The CDR3 consists of 12 residues. Germline loops: CDR1 SQVTM, CDR2 ANQGSEA.

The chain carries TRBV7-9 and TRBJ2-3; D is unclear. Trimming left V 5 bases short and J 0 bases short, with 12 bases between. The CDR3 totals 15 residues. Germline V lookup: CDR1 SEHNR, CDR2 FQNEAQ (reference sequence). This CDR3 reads CASSISTVSTDTQYF. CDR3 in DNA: TGTGCCAGCAGCATTAGCACAGTAAGCACAGATACGCAGTATTTT.

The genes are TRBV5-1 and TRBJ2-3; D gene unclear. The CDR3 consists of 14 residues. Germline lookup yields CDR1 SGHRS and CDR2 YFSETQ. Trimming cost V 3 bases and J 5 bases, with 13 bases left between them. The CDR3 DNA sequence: TGCGCCAGCAGCTGGGATCGTTCAGAAGATACGCAGTATTTT. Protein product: CASSWDRSEDTQYF.

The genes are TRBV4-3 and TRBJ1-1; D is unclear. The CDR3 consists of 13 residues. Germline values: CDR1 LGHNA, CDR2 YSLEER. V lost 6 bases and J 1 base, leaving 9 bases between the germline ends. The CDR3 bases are TGCGCCAGCAGTCAGCACAGGAACACTGAAGCTTTCTTT. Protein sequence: CASSQHRNTEAFF.

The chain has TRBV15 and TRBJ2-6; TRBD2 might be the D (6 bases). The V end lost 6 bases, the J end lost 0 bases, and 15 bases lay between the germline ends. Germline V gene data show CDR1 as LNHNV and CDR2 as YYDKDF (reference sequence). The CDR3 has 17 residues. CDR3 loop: CATREGTPFSGANVLTF. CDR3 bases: TGTGCCACCAGAGAAGGGACTCCCTTCTCTGGGGCCAACGTCCTGACTTTC.

The CDR3 DNA follows: TGTGCCAGCAGCTCTACAGGGGGAAGCCACAATGAGCAGTTCTTC. Its protein product is CASSSTGGSHNEQFF. V usage is TRBV7-2 and J usage is TRBJ2-1; 8 bases line up with TRBD1. J was trimmed by 5 bases and V by 4 bases; bases with no gene match: 7. The V gene's germline CDR1 is SGHTA and CDR2 FQGNSA. The CDR3 is 15 residues long.

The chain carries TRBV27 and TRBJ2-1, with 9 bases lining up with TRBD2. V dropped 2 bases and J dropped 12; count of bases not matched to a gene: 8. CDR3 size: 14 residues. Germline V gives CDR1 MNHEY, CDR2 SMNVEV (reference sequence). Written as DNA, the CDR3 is TGTGCCAGCAGTTTAGCGACCCCTAGCGGGGTGCAGTTCTTC. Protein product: CASSLATPSGVQFF.

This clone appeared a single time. The chain's CDR3 is CASSPGRSFSYEQYF. The CDR3 DNA reads TGTGCCAGCAGCCCAGGACGTTCGTTCTCCTACGAGCAGTACTTC. The rearrangement uses TRBV13 and TRBJ2-7; D ambiguous. V lost 5 bases to trimming and J lost 0 bases, with 14 bases between them. In germline, CDR1 is PRHDT, CDR2 FYEKMQ (reference sequence). CDR3 length: 15 residues.

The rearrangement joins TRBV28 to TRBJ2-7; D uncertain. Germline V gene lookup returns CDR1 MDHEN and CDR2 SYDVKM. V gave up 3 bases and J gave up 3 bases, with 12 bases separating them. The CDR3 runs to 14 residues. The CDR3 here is CASSFADVGYEQYF. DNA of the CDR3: TGTGCCAGCAGTTTTGCGGACGTCGGCTACGAGCAGTACTTC. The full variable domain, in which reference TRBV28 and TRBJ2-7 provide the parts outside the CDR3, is DVKVTQSSRYLVKRTGEKVFLECVQDMDHENMFWYRQDPGLGLRLIYFSYDVKMKEKGDIPEGYSVSREKKERFSLILESASTNQTSMYLCASSFADVGYEQYFGPGTRLTVT.